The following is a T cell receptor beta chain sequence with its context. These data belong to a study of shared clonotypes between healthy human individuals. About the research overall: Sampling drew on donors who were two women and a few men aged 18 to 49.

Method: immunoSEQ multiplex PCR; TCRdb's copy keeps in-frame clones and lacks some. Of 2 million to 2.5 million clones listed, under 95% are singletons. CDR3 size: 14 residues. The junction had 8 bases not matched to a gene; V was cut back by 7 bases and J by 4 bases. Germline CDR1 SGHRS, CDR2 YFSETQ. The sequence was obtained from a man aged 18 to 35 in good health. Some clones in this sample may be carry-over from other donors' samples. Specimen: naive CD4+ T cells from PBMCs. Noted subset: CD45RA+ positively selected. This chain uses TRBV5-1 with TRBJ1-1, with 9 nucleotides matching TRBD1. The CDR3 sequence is CASSGTGIITEAFF. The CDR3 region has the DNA TGCGCCAGCTCCGGGACAGGGATAATCACTGAAGCTTTCTTT.